A single sample gave rise to the 32 T cell receptor beta chains below, sequenced in a study of blood T cell repertoires in COVID-19. Sequenced by immunoSEQ multiplex PCR; TCRdb stores in-frame clones only, minus some. Of 87,000 or so clones in the sample, 75% to 90% are singletons; the top ten hold 11%. The sequencing sample was made of peripheral blood. The receptors stem from an older man with acute or convalescent COVID-19.

V is TRBV28 and J is TRBJ2-7; 10 bases line up with TRBD1. V trimming: 6 bases; J trimming: 2 bases; junction bases outside the gene matches: 7. CDR3 size: 15 residues. The germline V gene has CDR1 MDHEN and CDR2 SYDVKM. CDR3 sequence (DNA): TGTGCCAGCAGCCGAGGGGACAGGGGCCCCTACGAGCAGTACTTC. It codes for CASSRGDRGPYEQYF. Based on the CDR3 plus reference TRBV28 and TRBJ2-7, the full variable domain is DVKVTQSSRYLVKRTGEKVFLECVQDMDHENMFWYRQDPGLGLRLIYFSYDVKMKEKGDIPEGYSVSREKKERFSLILESASTNQTSMYLCASSRGDRGPYEQYFGPGTRLTVT.

This chain links TRBV5-4 with TRBJ1-1; D uncertain. CDR1 and CDR2 (germline): SGHNT, YYREEE (reference sequence). This CDR3 has 14 amino acids. V lost 1 base, J lost 1 base, and 8 bases lay in between. CDR3: CASSLTTQNTEAFF. CDR3 DNA: TGTGCCAGCAGCTTGACGACACAGAACACTGAAGCTTTCTTT.

The chain combines TRBV5-4 with TRBJ2-7, with 9 bases matching TRBD1. The CDR3 runs 16 residues. CDR1 and CDR2 from the germline V gene are SGHNT and YYREEE (reference sequence). J was trimmed by 4 bases and V by 1 base; bases with no gene match: 9. CDR3 amino acids: CASSLSPGQGQYEQYF. The CDR3 DNA follows: TGTGCCAGCAGCTTGAGCCCGGGACAGGGTCAATACGAGCAGTACTTC.

The rearrangement joins TRBV7-9 to TRBJ1-1; D gene ambiguous. The CDR3 is made up of 14 amino acids. CDR1 and CDR2 from the germline V gene are SEHNR and FQNEAQ (reference sequence). The germline V and J ends were trimmed by 5 bases and 0 bases, with 10 bases remaining between them. This CDR3 reads CASSAQAMNTEAFF. Here the CDR3 DNA reads TGTGCCAGCAGCGCCCAGGCTATGAACACTGAAGCTTTCTTT.

The chain joins TRBV19 to TRBJ2-1; TRBD2 matches 15 bases. The ends lost 5 bases at V and 7 bases at J; junction bases unmatched: 6. Germline V gene lookup returns CDR1 LNHDA and CDR2 SQIVND (reference sequence). CDR3 length equals 16 residues. In nucleotides, the CDR3 is TGTGCCAGTAGTCGCTCCGGGACTAGCGGGGGGAATGAGCAGTTCTTC. Protein product: CASSRSGTSGGNEQFF.

The rearrangement links TRBV18 to TRBJ1-1; D not resolved. The CDR3 is made up of 14 amino acids. Germline CDR1 and CDR2: KGHSH and LQKENI. Trimming stripped 6 bases from V and 1 base from J, with 12 bases between. In DNA, the CDR3 is TGTGCCAGCTCGCAACAAGGGAGGAACACTGAAGCTTTCTTT. This codes for CASSQQGRNTEAFF.

This clone came up a few times. The chain recombines TRBV4-1 with TRBJ2-5, with 7 nucleotides matching TRBD2. The CDR3 contains 16 residues. V lost 0 bases, J lost 10 bases, and 14 bases stayed unmatched. CDR1 is MGHRA, CDR2 YSYEKL, per germline. The CDR3 spells CASSQELALLGGSQYF. In DNA, the CDR3 is TGCGCCAGCAGCCAAGAATTGGCACTGCTGGGGGGGAGCCAGTACTTC.

This clone was seen more than once but under ten times. The chain is built from TRBV7-8 and TRBJ1-6; tentative D call: TRBD1 (6 bases). Germline lookup yields CDR1 SGHVS and CDR2 FQNEAQ. The CDR3 covers 19 residues. Trimming shortened V by 5 bases and J by 0 bases, and 20 bases separated the two germline ends. This chain's CDR3 is CASSAYRVSGPSYNSPLHF. The CDR3 nucleotides read TGTGCCAGCAGCGCATACAGGGTCTCTGGGCCCTCCTATAATTCACCCCTCCACTTT. Full variable domain (rest looked up from reference TRBV7-8 and TRBJ1-6): GAGVSQSPRYKVAKRGQDVALRCDPISGHVSLFWYQQALGQGPEFLTYFQNEAQLDKSGLPSDRFFAERPEGSVSTLKIQRTQQEDSAVYLCASSAYRVSGPSYNSPLHFGNGTRLTVT.

The chain employs TRBV28 and TRBJ1-5; D unresolved. CDR3 length: 13 amino acids. V lost 6 bases and J lost 5, with 11 bases in between. Germline loops: CDR1 MDHEN, CDR2 SYDVKM. CDR3 loop: CASRVQMDQPQHF. The CDR3 DNA follows: TGTGCCAGCAGGGTACAGATGGATCAGCCCCAGCATTTT.

The chain uses TRBV19 and TRBJ1-2; 12 nucleotides agree with TRBD1. Germline loops: CDR1 LNHDA, CDR2 SQIVND (reference sequence). CDR3 length: 16 residues. Trimming cost V 6 bases and J 2 bases; bases outside gene matches: 7. The DNA for the CDR3 is TGTGCCAGTAGCCAACGGGACAGGGGGCTAAACTATGGCTACACCTTC. Translated: CASSQRDRGLNYGYTF.

The V call is TRBV29-1, the J call TRBJ2-1; perhaps TRBD2 as D (6 bases). CDR1 is SQVTM and CDR2 is ANQGSEA in the germline V gene. Trimming removed 3 bases at V and 4 bases at J, with 13 bases between. CDR3 length equals 14 residues. The CDR3 loop reads CSVERRGLYNEQFF. CDR3 DNA sequence: TGCAGCGTTGAGCGGCGGGGATTATACAATGAGCAGTTCTTC.

The CDR3 region is CATSRPGTGDGKQYF. The CDR3 DNA reads TGTGCCACCAGCAGACCCGGGACAGGGGATGGGAAGCAGTACTTC. The chain joins TRBV15 to TRBJ2-7; 10 nucleotides align to TRBD1. Germline V gene lookup returns CDR1 LNHNV and CDR2 YYDKDF (reference sequence). The CDR3 sequence is 15 residues long. V was clipped by 2 bases and J by 8 bases; unmatched bases: 9. Combining the CDR3 with reference TRBV15 and TRBJ2-7 gives the whole variable domain DAMVIQNPRYQVTQFGKPVTLSCSQTLNHNVMYWYQQKSSQAPKLLFHYYDKDFNNEADTPDNFQSRRPNTSFCFLDIRSPGLGDTAMYLCATSRPGTGDGKQYFGPGTRLTVT.

This clone was detected only once. Relative to the germline gene, one junction end is altered; a read error may explain this. CDR3 amino acids: CASSIIPGQGASLLF. The CDR3 region has the DNA TGTGCCAGTAGTATAATCCCGGGACAGGGGGCCTCCCTCCTTTTT. This chain joins TRBV19 and TRBJ1-4; 12 bases line up with TRBD1. This CDR3 has 15 amino acids. Germline assignment: CDR1 LNHDA and CDR2 SQIVND (reference sequence). The full variable domain, in which reference TRBV19 and TRBJ1-4 provide the parts outside the CDR3, is DGGITQSPKYLFRKEGQNVTLSCEQNLNHDAMYWYRQDPGQGLRLIYYSQIVNDFQKGDIAEGYSVSREKKESFPLTVTSAQKNPTAFYLCASSIIPGQGASLLFGSGTQLSVL.

The chain couples TRBV11-2 to TRBJ2-5, with TRBD2 identical over 15 bases. The ends lost 3 bases at V and 5 bases at J; junction bases unmatched: 7. The CDR3 is made up of 17 amino acids. The germline gives CDR1 SGHAT, CDR2 FQNNGV. The CDR3 bases are TGTGCCAGCAGCTTTGGCCGGACTAGCGGGGGGGATGAGACCCAGTACTTC. Encoded protein: CASSFGRTSGGDETQYF.

The CDR3 here is CASYGGIETQYF. The CDR3 DNA sequence: TGTGCCAGTTACGGGGGGATAGAGACCCAGTACTTC. The rearrangement uses TRBV28 and TRBJ2-5; 7 bases agree with TRBD2. Germline values: CDR1 MDHEN, CDR2 SYDVKM. The V and J ends lost 9 bases and 4 bases, in that order; junction bases with no gene match: 5. This CDR3 contains 12 residues.

The chain joins TRBV5-6 to TRBJ2-7, with 8 bases lining up with TRBD2. The CDR3 consists of 16 residues. The germline gives CDR1 SGHDT, CDR2 YYEEEE. V lost 0 bases to trimming and J lost 0 bases; unmatched junction nucleotides: 5. The CDR3 bases are TGTGCCAGCAGCTTGGCCCCGGGGGGGAGCTCCTACGAGCAGTACTTC. The encoded protein is CASSLAPGGSSYEQYF.

The chain couples TRBV11-2 to TRBJ2-1, with D tentatively TRBD2 (5 bases). Trimming cost V 2 bases and J 0 bases, with 8 bases left between them. CDR1 and CDR2 (germline): SGHAT, FQNNGV. CDR3 size: 15 residues. CDR3 protein: CASSLPGSSYNEQFF. The CDR3 DNA follows: TGTGCCAGCAGCTTACCGGGGAGCTCCTACAATGAGCAGTTCTTC.

CDR3 bases: TGTGCCAGCTCACCGACAGGGGATTTCTATGGCTACACCTTC. This encodes CASSPTGDFYGYTF. V gene TRBV18 combines with J gene TRBJ1-2; 8 nucleotides align to TRBD1. Per the germline V gene, CDR1 is KGHSH and CDR2 is LQKENI. The CDR3 extends over 14 amino acids. Trimming took 3 bases from V and 4 from J; bases not matched to a gene: 4.

The rearrangement links TRBV5-1 to TRBJ2-1; a possible D gene is TRBD2 (5 bases). The CDR3 runs to 13 residues. V was trimmed by 5 bases and J by 8 bases, leaving 14 bases between them. CDR1 is SGHRS and CDR2 is YFSETQ in the germline V gene. DNA for the CDR3: TGCGCCAGCAGTTACGTCCGGGGAGATGAGCAGTTCTTC. Its translation: CASSYVRGDEQFF.

The chain carries TRBV29-1 and TRBJ1-6, with D perhaps matching TRBD1 (6 bases). CDR3 length: 14 residues. Germline CDR1 SQVTM, CDR2 ANQGSEA. Trimming left V 6 bases short and J 7 bases short, with 16 bases between. The CDR3 here is CSVTTDRENSPLHF. The CDR3, as DNA: TGCAGCGTGACAACGGACAGAGAAAATTCACCCCTCCACTTT.

The chain is built from TRBV7-9 and TRBJ1-1; 7 nucleotides align to TRBD1. The germline V gene has CDR1 SEHNR and CDR2 FQNEAQ (reference sequence). This CDR3 has 13 residues. Trimming removed 3 bases from V and 7 bases from J; junction bases left unmatched: 5. The CDR3 coding sequence is TGTGCCAGCAGCTTCAGGGGGGCTGGTGAAGCTTTCTTT. Translation: CASSFRGAGEAFF.

The V and J genes are TRBV2 and TRBJ1-3; no definite D call. The V gene lost 3 bases and the J gene lost 1 base, with 7 bases spanning the gap. Germline lookup yields CDR1 SNHLY and CDR2 FYNNEI. CDR3 length equals 14 residues. Here the CDR3 reads CASSEIASGNTIYF. For the CDR3, the DNA is TGTGCCAGCAGTGAGATAGCATCTGGAAACACCATATATTTT.

This chain links TRBV4-3 with TRBJ1-2; 9 bases map to TRBD1. The CDR3 sequence is 15 residues long. From germline, CDR1 is LGHNA and CDR2 YSLEER. Trimming took 1 base from V and 3 from J; bases not matched to a gene: 3. The CDR3 coding sequence is TGCGCCAGCAGCCAAGCAGACAGGGGGGACTATGGCTACACCTTC. Protein product: CASSQADRGDYGYTF.

The chain combines TRBV7-2 with TRBJ2-7; 12 nucleotides align to TRBD2. This CDR3 region has 16 residues. V dropped 5 bases and J dropped 0; count of bases not matched to a gene: 5. The germline gives CDR1 SGHTA, CDR2 FQGNSA. CDR3 sequence: CASSLGTSGSSYEQYF. The CDR3 nucleotides are TGTGCCAGCAGCCTCGGGACTAGCGGGTCCTCCTACGAGCAGTACTTC.

Comments on this clone: A read error may account for a junction end that differs from germline. Other DNA sequences in the same sample also yield this CDR3. The chain carries TRBV4-1 and TRBJ2-5; TRBD1 matches at 7 bases. The CDR3 has 14 residues. From germline, CDR1 is MGHRA and CDR2 YSYEKL. The CDR3: CASSHRQGQETQYF. CDR3 nucleotides: TGCGCCAGTAGCCACCGACAGGGCCAAGAGACCCAGTACTTC.

The sample holds one count of this clone. The chain recombines TRBV27 with TRBJ2-7, with 12 positions matching TRBD2. This CDR3 region has 15 residues. CDR1 is MNHEY and CDR2 is SMNVEV in the germline V gene (reference sequence). V was clipped by 5 bases and J by 3 bases; unmatched bases: 5. CDR3 in DNA: TGTGCCAGCAGTCCTCCGGGACTAGCGGGCTACGAGCAGTACTTC. It encodes CASSPPGLAGYEQYF.

The genes are TRBV3-1 (or the pseudogene TRBV3-2) and TRBJ1-5; D is unclear. Trimming pared 1 base from V and 2 bases from J, leaving 6 bases between. Per germline, CDR1 LGHDT and CDR2 YNNKEL (reference sequence). The CDR3 length is 14 residues. This CDR3 reads CASSQGSRNQPQHF. CDR3 bases: TGTGCCAGCAGCCAAGGGAGTCGCAATCAGCCCCAGCATTTT.

The V call is TRBV7-2, the J call TRBJ1-2, with D possibly matching TRBD1 (5 bases). The CDR3 length is 14 residues. Germline V gene lookup returns CDR1 SGHTA and CDR2 FQGNSA. Trimming pared 5 bases from V and 4 bases from J, leaving 14 bases between. The CDR3 loop is CASSLWGEVYGYTF. CDR3 nucleotide sequence: TGTGCCAGCAGCCTCTGGGGGGAAGTCTATGGCTACACCTTC.

The chain is built from TRBV10-3 and TRBJ2-7; 7 bases match TRBD2. CDR1 and CDR2 from the germline V gene are ENHRY and SYGVKD. V shed 3 bases and J 6 bases; nucleotides not matched to a gene: 8. The CDR3 runs to 14 residues. CDR3 sequence: CAISEKREEVEQYF. As DNA, the CDR3 is TGTGCCATCAGTGAAAAGCGGGAAGAAGTCGAGCAGTACTTC.

The chain uses TRBV3-1 (or the pseudogene TRBV3-2) and TRBJ2-5, with 12 nucleotides matching TRBD2. This CDR3 comprises 16 residues. In germline, CDR1 is LGHDT, CDR2 YNNKEL (reference sequence). The trim removed 4 bases at V and 2 bases at J, leaving 5 bases unmatched. The CDR3 nucleotides are TGTGCCAGCAGCCGGAGGACTAGCGGGGAACAAGAGACCCAGTACTTC. It codes for CASSRRTSGEQETQYF.

This clone was picked up a small number of times. The CDR3 here is CASSQMRGLAKNIQYF. CDR3 coding DNA: TGTGCCAGCAGCCAAATGCGCGGCCTAGCCAAAAACATTCAGTACTTC. This chain uses TRBV3-1 (or the pseudogene TRBV3-2) with TRBJ2-4; no clear D gene. The V end lost 2 bases, the J end lost 0 bases, and 11 bases lay between the germline ends. The CDR3 loop spans 16 amino acids. Per germline, CDR1 LGHDT and CDR2 YNNKEL (reference sequence).

This chain connects TRBV5-1 to TRBJ1-4, with 7 nucleotides matching TRBD1. The junction had 2 bases not matched to a gene; V was cut back by 2 bases and J by 4 bases. The CDR3 is made up of 14 amino acids. Germline loops: CDR1 SGHRS, CDR2 YFSETQ. In DNA, the CDR3 is TGCGCCAGCAGCTTAGGACAGGTTAATGAAAAACTGTTTTTT. Translation gives CASSLGQVNEKLFF.